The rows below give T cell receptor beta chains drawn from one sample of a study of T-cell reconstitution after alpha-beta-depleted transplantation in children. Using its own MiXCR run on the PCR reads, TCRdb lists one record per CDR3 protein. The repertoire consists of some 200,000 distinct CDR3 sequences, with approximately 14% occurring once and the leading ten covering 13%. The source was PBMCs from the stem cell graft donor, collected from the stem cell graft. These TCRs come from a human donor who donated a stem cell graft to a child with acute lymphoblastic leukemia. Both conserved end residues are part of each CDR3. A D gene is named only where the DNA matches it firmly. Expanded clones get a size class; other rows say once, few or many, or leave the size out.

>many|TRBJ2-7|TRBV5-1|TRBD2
TGCGCCAGCAGCCCGACTAGCGGGAGTAGCGCCTACGAGCAGTACTTC
CASSPTSGSSAYEQYF
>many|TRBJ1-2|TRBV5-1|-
TGCGCCAGCAGCTTGGCGGGGGTGTTGGGCTATGGCTACACCTTC
CASSLAGVLGYGYTF
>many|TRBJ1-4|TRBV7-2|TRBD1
TGTGCCAGCAGCCGAAACGGACAGGGCGGTGAAAAACTGTTTTTT
CASSRNGQGGEKLFF
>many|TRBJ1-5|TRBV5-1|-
TGCGCCAGCAGACCGGACGGCAGCAATCAGCCCCAGCATTTT
CASRPDGSNQPQHF
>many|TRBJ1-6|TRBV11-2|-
TGTGCCAGCAGCCAGAGCTCCTATAATTCACCCCTCCACTTT
CASSQSSYNSPLHF
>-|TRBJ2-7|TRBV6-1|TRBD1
TGTGCCAGCAGTGCACAGGGGTACGAGCAGTACTTC
CASSAQGYEQYF
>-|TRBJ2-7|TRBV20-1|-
TGCAGTGCTCATCTCGTCTACGAGCAGTACTTC
CSAHLVYEQYF
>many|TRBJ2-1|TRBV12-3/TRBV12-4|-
TGTGCCAGCAGTTTAGCTTTGGGGGTTATCGATGAGCAGTTCTTC
CASSLALGVIDEQFF
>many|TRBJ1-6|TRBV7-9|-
TGTGCCAGCAGCTTGTACAACGGGGGAGGGTCACCCCTCCACTTT
CASSLYNGGGSPLHF
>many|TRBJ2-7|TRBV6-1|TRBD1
TGTGCCAGCAGACGGGACAGGGACTACGAGCAGTACTTC
CASRRDRDYEQYF
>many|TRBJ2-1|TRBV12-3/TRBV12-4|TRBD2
TGTGCCAGCAGTTTTCGGGGTAGCGGGAGCCTAAGAAATGAGCAGTTCTTC
CASSFRGSGSLRNEQFF
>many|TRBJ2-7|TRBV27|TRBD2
TGTGCCAGCAAGCCGTGGGGGGAGGGCCGCTCCTACGAGCAGTACTTC
CASKPWGEGRSYEQYF
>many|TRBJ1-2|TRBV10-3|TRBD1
TGTGCCATCAGGGATATGACAGGGGGCGGCTACACCTTC
CAIRDMTGGGYTF
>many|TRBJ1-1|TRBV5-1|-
TGCGCCAGCAGCTTGGATTACAGGAACACTGAAGCTTTCTTT
CASSLDYRNTEAFF
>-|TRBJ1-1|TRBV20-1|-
TGCAGTGCACAAGCCAGGCTGAACACTGAAGCTTTCTTT
CSAQARLNTEAFF
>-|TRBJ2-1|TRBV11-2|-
TGTGCCAGCAGCGATCTCGTGGCCACTCTGGAGCAGTTCTTC
CASSDLVATLEQFF
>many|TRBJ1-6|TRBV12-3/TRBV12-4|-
TGTGCCAGCAGTTTAGCGCATGGGAATTCACCCCTCCACTTT
CASSLAHGNSPLHF
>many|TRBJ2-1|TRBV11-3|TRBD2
TGTGCCAGCAGCTCGCGCAGCGGGGGTACGACCTACAATGAGCAGTTCTTC
CASSSRSGGTTYNEQFF
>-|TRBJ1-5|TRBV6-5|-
TGTGCCAGCAGTTACTCGGGGGGGCCTTATAGCAATCAGCCCCAGCATTTT
CASSYSGGPYSNQPQHF
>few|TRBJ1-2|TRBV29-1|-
TGCAGCGTTGATGACACCTCAGGGAATGGCTACACCTTC
CSVDDTSGNGYTF
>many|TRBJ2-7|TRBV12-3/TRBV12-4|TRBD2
TGTGCCAGCAGCCACGGACTAGCGGGAGGGCCGGAGGACGAGCAGTACTTC
CASSHGLAGGPEDEQYF
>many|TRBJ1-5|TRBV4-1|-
TGCGCCAGCAGCCCTACCACTGGACAGATTAATAGCAATCAGCCCCAGCATTTT
CASSPTTGQINSNQPQHF
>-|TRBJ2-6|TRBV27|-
TGTGCCAGCAGGTCAGGGCCCTCTGGGGCCAACGTCCTGACTTTC
CASRSGPSGANVLTF
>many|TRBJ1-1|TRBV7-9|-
TGTGCCAGCAGCCTGACAGAAGTGAACACTGAAGCTTTCTTT
CASSLTEVNTEAFF
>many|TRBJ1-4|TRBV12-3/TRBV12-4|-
TGTGCCAGCAGTTTCGGCTCTTCCGCAACTAATGAAAAACTGTTTTTT
CASSFGSSATNEKLFF
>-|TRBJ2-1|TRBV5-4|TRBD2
TGTGCCAGCAGCCCAGACTCCGGGACTAGATACCATGAGCAGTTCTTC
CASSPDSGTRYHEQFF
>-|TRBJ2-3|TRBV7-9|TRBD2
TGTGCCAGCAGCTTATTTGGCGGGAGATTAGATACGCAGTATTTT
CASSLFGGRLDTQYF
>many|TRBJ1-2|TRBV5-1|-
TGCGCCAGCAGCTTGCTCGGGCAGGGTACTTTTGGTGGCTACACCTTC
CASSLLGQGTFGGYTF
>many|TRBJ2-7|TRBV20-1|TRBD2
TGCAGTGCTCGGGGGGATACGAACTACGAGCAGTACTTC
CSARGDTNYEQYF
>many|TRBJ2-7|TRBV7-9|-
TGTGCCAGCACCTTCGGGACCGAGAACCACGAGCAGTACTTC
CASTFGTENHEQYF
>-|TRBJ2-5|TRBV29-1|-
TGCAGCGTTGAAGTAAAGACCCAGTACTTC
CSVEVKTQYF
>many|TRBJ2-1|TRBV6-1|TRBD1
TGTGCCAGCAATAAGCGGACAGGGGGCGAGGGCAATGAGCAGTTCTTC
CASNKRTGGEGNEQFF
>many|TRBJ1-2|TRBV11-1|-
TGTGCCAGCAGCTTAACCCCGGAGGGTGGCTATGGCTACACCTTC
CASSLTPEGGYGYTF
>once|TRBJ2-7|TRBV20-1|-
TGCAGTGCTGTTAGCGGAGGTTACGAGCAGTACTTC
CSAVSGGYEQYF
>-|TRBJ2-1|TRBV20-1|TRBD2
TGCAGTGCCCCTTCCCCCCGGAGCGGGAGCGGTAATGAGCAGTTCTTC
CSAPSPRSGSGNEQFF
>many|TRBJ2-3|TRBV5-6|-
TGTGCCAGCAGCCCCCAATCAGGGGCCAGCACAGATACGCAGTATTTT
CASSPQSGASTDTQYF
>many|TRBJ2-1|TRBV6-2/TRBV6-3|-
TGTGCCAGCAGTTACACGCGTCAGAGAGAGTTCTTC
CASSYTRQREFF
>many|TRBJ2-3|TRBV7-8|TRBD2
TGTGCCAGCAGCTTTCGGACTAGCGGGGCCGGCACAGATACGCAGTATTTT
CASSFRTSGAGTDTQYF
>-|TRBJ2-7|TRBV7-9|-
TGTGCCAGCAGCCCGCAAGGAAGCGAGCAGTACTTC
CASSPQGSEQYF
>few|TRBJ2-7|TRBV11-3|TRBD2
TGTGCCAGCAGCTCCGAGCGGGGAGGGACCTACGAGCAGTACTTC
CASSSERGGTYEQYF
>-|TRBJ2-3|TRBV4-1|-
TGCGCCAGCAGCCAACTACCCGGCAAGGACTTTCCTAGCACAGATACGCAGTATTTT
CASSQLPGKDFPSTDTQYF
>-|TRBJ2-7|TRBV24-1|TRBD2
TGTGCCCCCGGACTAGAGCGGGAGGTCGTATACGAGCAGTACTTC
CAPGLEREVVYEQYF
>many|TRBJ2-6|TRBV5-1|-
TGCGCCAGCACGTTAAAGTCTCGCGGAAGTCTACCTGGGGCCAACGTCCTGACTTTC
CASTLKSRGSLPGANVLTF
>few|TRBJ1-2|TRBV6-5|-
TGTGCCAGCAGTTATAACGGGGAAGCTAACTATGGCTACACCTTC
CASSYNGEANYGYTF
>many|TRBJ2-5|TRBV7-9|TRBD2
TGTGCCAGCAGCCCGGCCCTCGGGAGGGCTCAAGAGACCCAGTACTTC
CASSPALGRAQETQYF
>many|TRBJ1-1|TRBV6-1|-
TGTGCCAGCAAGACTAACAGGGATGGCACTGAAGCTTTCTTT
CASKTNRDGTEAFF
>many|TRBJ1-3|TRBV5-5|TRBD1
TGTGCCAGCAGGTTCCGGGACAGGGAACAAGAGTCTGGAAACACCATATATTTT
CASRFRDREQESGNTIYF
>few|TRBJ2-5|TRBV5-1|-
TGCGCCAGCAGCGGGGGGACCACGGAAGAGACCCAGTACTTC
CASSGGTTEETQYF